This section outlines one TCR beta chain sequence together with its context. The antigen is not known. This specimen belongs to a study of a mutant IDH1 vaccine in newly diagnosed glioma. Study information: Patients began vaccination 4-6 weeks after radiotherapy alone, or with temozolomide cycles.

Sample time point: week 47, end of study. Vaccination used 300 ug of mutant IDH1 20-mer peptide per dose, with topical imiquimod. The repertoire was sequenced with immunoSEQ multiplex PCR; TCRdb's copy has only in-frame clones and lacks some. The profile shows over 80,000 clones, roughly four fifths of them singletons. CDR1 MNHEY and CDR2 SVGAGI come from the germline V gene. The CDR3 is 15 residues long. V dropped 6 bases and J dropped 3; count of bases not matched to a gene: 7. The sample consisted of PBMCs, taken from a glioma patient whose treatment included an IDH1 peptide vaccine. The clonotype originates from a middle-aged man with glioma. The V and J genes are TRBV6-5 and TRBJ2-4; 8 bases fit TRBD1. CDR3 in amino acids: CASRPGQGGKNIQYF. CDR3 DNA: TGTGCCAGCAGACCCGGACAGGGTGGCAAAAACATTCAGTACTTC.